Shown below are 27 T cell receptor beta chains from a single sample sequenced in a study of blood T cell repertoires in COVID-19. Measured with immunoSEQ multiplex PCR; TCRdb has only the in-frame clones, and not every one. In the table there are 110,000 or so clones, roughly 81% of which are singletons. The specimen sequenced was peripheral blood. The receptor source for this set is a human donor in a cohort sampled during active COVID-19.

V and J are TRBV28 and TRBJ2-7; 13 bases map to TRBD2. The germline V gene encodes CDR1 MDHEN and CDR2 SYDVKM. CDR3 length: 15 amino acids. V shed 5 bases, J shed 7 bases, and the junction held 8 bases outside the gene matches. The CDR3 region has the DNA TGTGCCAGCAGTCTACTAGCGGGAGGGCCTGGTGAGCAGTACTTC. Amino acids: CASSLLAGGPGEQYF.

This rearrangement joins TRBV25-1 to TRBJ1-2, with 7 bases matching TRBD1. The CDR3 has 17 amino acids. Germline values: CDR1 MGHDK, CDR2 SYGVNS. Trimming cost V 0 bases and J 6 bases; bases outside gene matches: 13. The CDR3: CASSEYRGQALYDGYTF. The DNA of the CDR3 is TGTGCCAGCAGTGAATATCGTGGACAGGCGCTATATGATGGCTACACCTTC.

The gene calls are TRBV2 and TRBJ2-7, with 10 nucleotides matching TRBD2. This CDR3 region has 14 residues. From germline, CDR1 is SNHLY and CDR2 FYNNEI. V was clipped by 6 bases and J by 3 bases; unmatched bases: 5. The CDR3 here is CASRTSGRLYEQYF. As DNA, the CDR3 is TGTGCCAGCAGGACTAGCGGGCGTCTCTACGAGCAGTACTTC.

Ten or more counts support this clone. CDR3 DNA: TGTGCCAGCAGCTTGGTAGCGGGAGCCTACAATGAGCAGTTCTTC. Its translation: CASSLVAGAYNEQFF. The rearrangement links TRBV11-2 to TRBJ2-1; 9 bases fit TRBD2. J gave up 2 bases and V 3 bases, and 2 bases lay outside the gene matches. The CDR3 extends over 15 amino acids. Germline CDR1 SGHAT, CDR2 FQNNGV.

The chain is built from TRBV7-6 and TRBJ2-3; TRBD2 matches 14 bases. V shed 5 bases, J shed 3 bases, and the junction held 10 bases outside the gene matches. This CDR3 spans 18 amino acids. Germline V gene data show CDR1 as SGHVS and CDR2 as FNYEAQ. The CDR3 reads CASSTGTSGGFGTDTQYF. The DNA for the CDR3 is TGTGCCAGCAGCACAGGGACTAGCGGGGGTTTTGGGACAGATACGCAGTATTTT. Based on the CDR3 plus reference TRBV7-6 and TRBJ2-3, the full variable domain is GAGVSQSPRYKVTKRGQDVALRCDPISGHVSLYWYRQALGQGPEFLTYFNYEAQQDKSGLPNDRFSAERPEGSISTLTIQRTEQRDSAMYRCASSTGTSGGFGTDTQYFGPGTRLTVL.

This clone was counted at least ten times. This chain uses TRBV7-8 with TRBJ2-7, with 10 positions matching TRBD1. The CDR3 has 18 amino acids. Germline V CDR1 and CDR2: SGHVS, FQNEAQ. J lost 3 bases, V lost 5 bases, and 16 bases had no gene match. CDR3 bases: TGTGCCAGCAGCCCCATAAGACCGACAGGGGGCCTCATCTACGAGCAGTACTTC. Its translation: CASSPIRPTGGLIYEQYF.

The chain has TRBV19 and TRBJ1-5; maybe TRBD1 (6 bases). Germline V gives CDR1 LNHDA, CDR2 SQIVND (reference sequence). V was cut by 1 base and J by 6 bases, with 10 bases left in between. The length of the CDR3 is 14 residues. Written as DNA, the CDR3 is TGTGCCAGTAGTATAGTCACAGGGTCTCAGCCCCAGCATTTT. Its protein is CASSIVTGSQPQHF.

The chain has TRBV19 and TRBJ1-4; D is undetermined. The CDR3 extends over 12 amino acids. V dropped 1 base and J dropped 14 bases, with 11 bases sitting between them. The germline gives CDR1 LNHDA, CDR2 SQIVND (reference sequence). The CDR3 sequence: CASSIVEGFLFF. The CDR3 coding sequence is TGTGCCAGTAGTATAGTGGAGGGATTCCTGTTTTTT.

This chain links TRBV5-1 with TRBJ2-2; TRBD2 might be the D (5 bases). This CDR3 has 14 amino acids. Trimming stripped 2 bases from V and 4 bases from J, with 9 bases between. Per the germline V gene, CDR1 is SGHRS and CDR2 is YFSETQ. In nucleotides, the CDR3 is TGCGCCAGCAGCTTCTCGGGGTCCACCGGGGAGCTGTTTTTT. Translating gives CASSFSGSTGELFF.

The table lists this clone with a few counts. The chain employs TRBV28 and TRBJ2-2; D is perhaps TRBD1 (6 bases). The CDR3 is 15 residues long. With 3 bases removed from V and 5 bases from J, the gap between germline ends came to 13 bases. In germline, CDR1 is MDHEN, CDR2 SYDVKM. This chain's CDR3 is CASSLKGGFTGELFF. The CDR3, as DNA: TGTGCCAGCAGTTTGAAAGGGGGTTTTACCGGGGAGCTGTTTTTT. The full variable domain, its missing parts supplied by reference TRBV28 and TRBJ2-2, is DVKVTQSSRYLVKRTGEKVFLECVQDMDHENMFWYRQDPGLGLRLIYFSYDVKMKEKGDIPEGYSVSREKKERFSLILESASTNQTSMYLCASSLKGGFTGELFFGEGSRLTVL.

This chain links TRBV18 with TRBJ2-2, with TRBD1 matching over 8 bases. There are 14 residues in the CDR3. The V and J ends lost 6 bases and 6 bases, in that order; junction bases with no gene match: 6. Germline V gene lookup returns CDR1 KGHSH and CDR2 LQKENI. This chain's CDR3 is CASSTGTGPGELFF. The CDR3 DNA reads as TGTGCCAGCTCTACCGGGACAGGCCCCGGGGAGCTGTTTTTT.

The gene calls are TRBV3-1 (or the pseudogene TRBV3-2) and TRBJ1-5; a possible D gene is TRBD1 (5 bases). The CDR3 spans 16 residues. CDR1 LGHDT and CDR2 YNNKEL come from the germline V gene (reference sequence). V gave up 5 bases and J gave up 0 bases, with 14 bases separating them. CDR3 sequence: CASSSSTVNSNQPQHF. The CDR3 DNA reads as TGTGCCAGCAGCTCTTCGACAGTTAATAGCAATCAGCCCCAGCATTTT.

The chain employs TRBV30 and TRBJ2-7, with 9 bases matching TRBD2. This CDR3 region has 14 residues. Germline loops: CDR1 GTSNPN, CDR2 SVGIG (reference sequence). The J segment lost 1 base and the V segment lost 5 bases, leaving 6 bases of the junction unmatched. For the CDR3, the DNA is TGTGCCTGGGGTCTAGCGGGAAGTTCCTACGAGCAGTACTTC. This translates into CAWGLAGSSYEQYF.

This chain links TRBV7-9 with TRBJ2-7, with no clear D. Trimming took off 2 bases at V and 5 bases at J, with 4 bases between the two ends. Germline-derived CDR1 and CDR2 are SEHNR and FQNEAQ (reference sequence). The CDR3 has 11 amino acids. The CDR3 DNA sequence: TGTGCCAGCAGCTTATATGACGAGCAGTACTTC. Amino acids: CASSLYDEQYF.

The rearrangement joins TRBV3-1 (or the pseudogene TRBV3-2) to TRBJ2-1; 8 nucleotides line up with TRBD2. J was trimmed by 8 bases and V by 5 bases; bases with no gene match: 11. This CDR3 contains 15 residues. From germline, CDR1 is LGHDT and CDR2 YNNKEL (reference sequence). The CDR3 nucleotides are TGTGCCAGCAGCAAATTCATATCCGGGGGGGATGAGCAGTTCTTC. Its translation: CASSKFISGGDEQFF.

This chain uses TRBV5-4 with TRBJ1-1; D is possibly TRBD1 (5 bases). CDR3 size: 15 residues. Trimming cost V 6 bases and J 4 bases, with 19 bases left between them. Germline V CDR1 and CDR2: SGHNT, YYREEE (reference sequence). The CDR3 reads CASNPNRGVGTEAFF. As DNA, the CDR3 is TGTGCCAGCAACCCGAACCGGGGGGTTGGCACTGAAGCTTTCTTT.

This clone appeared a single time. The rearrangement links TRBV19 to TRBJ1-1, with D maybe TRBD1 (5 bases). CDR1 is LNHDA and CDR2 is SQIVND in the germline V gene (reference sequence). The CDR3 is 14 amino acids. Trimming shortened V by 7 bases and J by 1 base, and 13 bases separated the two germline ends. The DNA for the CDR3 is TGTGCCAGTAATCCTGGGGGGGGGAACACTGAAGCTTTCTTT. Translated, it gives CASNPGGGNTEAFF.

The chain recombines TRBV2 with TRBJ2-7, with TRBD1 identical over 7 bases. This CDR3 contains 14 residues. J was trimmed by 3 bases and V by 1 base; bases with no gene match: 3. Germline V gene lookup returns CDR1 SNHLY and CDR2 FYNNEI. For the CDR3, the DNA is TGTGCCAGCAGTGAAGGAGACAGGGTCTACGAGCAGTACTTC. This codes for CASSEGDRVYEQYF.

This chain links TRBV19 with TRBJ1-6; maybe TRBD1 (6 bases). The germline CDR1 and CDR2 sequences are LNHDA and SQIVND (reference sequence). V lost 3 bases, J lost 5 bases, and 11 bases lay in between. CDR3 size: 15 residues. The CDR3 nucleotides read TGTGCCAGTAGTATTGGGACAACTAATAATTCACCCCTCCACTTT. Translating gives CASSIGTTNNSPLHF. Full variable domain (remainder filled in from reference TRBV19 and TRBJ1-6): DGGITQSPKYLFRKEGQNVTLSCEQNLNHDAMYWYRQDPGQGLRLIYYSQIVNDFQKGDIAEGYSVSREKKESFPLTVTSAQKNPTAFYLCASSIGTTNNSPLHFGNGTRLTVT.

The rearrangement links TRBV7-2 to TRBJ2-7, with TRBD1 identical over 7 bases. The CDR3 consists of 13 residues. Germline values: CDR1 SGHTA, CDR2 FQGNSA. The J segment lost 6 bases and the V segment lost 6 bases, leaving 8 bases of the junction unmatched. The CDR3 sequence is CASSPTGAGEQYF. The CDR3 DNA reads TGTGCCAGCAGTCCTACAGGGGCGGGCGAGCAGTACTTC. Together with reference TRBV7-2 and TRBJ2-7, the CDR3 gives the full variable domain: GAGVSQSPSNKVTEKGKDVELRCDPISGHTALYWYRQSLGQGLEFLIYFQGNSAPDKSGLPSDRFSAERTGGSVSTLTIQRTQQEDSAVYLCASSPTGAGEQYFGPGTRLTVT.

The CDR3 nucleotides are TGTGCCAGCAGTCCCTTCAGTACCTACGAGCAGTACTTC. Translation gives CASSPFSTYEQYF. The gene calls are TRBV6-5 and TRBJ2-7, with D uncertain. The V and J ends lost 5 bases and 2 bases respectively, with 10 bases between them. The CDR3 totals 13 residues. Germline V gene sequence: CDR1 MNHEY, CDR2 SVGAGI.

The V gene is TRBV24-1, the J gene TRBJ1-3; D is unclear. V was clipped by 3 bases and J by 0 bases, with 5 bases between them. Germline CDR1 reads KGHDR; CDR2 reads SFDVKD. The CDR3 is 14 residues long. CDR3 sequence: CATSDRGSGNTIYF. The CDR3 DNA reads TGTGCCACCAGTGATCGGGGCTCTGGAAACACCATATATTTT.

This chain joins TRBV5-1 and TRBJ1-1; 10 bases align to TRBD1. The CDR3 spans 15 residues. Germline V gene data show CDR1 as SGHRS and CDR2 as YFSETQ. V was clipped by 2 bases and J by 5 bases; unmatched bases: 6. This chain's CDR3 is CASSFQGQGWTEAFF. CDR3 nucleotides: TGCGCCAGCAGCTTCCAGGGACAGGGGTGGACTGAAGCTTTCTTT.

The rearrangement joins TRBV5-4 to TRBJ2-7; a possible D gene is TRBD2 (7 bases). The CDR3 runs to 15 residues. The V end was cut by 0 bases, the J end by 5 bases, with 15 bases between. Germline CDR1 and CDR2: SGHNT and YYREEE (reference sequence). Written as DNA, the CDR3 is TGTGCCAGCAGCTTGGTCCCGGGGGGCAAGGACGAGCAGTACTTC. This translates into CASSLVPGGKDEQYF.

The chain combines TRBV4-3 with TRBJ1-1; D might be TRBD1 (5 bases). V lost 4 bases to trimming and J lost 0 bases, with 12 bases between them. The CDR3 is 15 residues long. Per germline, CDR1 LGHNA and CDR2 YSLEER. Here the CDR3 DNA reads TGCGCCAGCAGCCGAGACGACAGCATGAACACTGAAGCTTTCTTT. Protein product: CASSRDDSMNTEAFF.

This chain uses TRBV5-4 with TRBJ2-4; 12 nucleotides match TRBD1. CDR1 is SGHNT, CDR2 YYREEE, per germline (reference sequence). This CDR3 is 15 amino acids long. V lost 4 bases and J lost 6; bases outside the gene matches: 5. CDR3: CASSQGQGARNIQYF. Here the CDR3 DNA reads TGTGCCAGCAGCCAGGGACAGGGGGCGAGAAACATTCAGTACTTC. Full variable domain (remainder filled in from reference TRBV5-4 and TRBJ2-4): ETGVTQSPTHLIKTRGQQVTLRCSSQSGHNTVSWYQQALGQGPQFIFQYYREEENGRGNFPPRFSGLQFPNYSSELNVNALELDDSALYLCASSQGQGARNIQYFGAGTRLSVL.

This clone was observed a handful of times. DNA for the CDR3: TGTGCCAGCAGTGACCCCGGGACAGTCTCCTACAATGAGCAGTTCTTC. Translated, it gives CASSDPGTVSYNEQFF. The genes are TRBV6-2 or TRBV6-3 and TRBJ2-1, with TRBD1 matching 7 bases. This CDR3 spans 16 amino acids. The germline gives CDR1 MNHEY, CDR2 SVGEGT. The trim removed 5 bases at V and 0 bases at J, leaving 7 bases unmatched.